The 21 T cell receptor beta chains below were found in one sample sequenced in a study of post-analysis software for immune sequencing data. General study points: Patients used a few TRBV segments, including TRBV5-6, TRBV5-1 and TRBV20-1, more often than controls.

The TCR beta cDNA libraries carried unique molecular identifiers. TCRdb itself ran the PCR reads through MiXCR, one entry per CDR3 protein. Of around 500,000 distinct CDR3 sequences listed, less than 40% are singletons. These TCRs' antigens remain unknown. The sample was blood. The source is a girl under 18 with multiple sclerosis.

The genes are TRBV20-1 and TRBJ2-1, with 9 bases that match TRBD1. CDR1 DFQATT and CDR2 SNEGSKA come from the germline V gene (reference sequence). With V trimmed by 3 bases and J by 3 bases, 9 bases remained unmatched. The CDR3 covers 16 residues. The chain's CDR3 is CSASSPDRGSYNEQFF. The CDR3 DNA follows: TGCAGTGCTAGTTCCCCGGACAGGGGAAGCTACAATGAGCAGTTCTTC.

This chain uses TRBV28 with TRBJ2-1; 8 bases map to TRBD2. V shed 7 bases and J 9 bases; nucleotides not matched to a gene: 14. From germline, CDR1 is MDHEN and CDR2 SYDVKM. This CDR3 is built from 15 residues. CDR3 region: CASKPPGGAGGEQFF. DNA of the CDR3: TGTGCCAGCAAACCCCCCGGGGGGGCAGGCGGTGAGCAGTTCTTC.

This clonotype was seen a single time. The CDR3 sequence is CASSDQGFTEAFF. The DNA for the CDR3 is TGTGCCAGCAGTGATCAGGGGTTCACTGAAGCTTTCTTT. V and J are TRBV6-5 and TRBJ1-1, with a weak D call TRBD1 (6 bases). CDR3 size: 13 residues. The V end lost 5 bases, the J end lost 4 bases, and 11 bases lay between the germline ends. Germline lookup yields CDR1 MNHEY and CDR2 SVGAGI.

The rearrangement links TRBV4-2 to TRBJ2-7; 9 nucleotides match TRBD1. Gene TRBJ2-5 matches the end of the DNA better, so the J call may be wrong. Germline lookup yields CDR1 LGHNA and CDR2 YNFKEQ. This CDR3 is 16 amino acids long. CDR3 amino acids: CASSPPRTGVGETQYF. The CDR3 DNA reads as TGTGCCAGCAGCCCCCCGCGGACAGGGGTCGGAGAGACCCAGTACTTC.

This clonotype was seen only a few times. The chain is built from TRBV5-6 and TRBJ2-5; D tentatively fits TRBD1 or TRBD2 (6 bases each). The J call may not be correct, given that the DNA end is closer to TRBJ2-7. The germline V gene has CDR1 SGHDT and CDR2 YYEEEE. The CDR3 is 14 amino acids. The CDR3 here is CASSLGGGRSEQYF. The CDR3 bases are TGTGCCAGCAGCTTGGGTGGGGGGCGAAGCGAGCAGTACTTC.

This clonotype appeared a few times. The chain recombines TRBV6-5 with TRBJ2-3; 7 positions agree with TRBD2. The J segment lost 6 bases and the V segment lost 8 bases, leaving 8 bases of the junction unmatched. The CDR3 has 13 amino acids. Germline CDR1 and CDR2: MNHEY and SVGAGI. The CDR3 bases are TGTGCCAGCGGAGAGGGGCGGGGGGATACGCAGTATTTT. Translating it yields CASGEGRGDTQYF.

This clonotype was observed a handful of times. The CDR3 nucleotides read TGCGCCAGCAGCTTGGGACTACTAGACAATGAGCAGTTCTTC. As protein: CASSLGLLDNEQFF. The rearrangement uses TRBV5-1 and TRBJ2-1; D possibly corresponds to TRBD2 (5 bases). The CDR3 spans 14 residues. Per germline, CDR1 SGHRS and CDR2 YFSETQ. V dropped 0 bases and J dropped 5 bases, with 9 bases sitting between them.

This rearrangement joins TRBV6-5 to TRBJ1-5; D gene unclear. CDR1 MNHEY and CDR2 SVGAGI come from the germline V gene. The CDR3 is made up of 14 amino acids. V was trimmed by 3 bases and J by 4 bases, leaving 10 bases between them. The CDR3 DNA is TGTGCCAGCAGTTATGCGGAGTTTAATCAGCCCCAGCATTTT. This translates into CASSYAEFNQPQHF.

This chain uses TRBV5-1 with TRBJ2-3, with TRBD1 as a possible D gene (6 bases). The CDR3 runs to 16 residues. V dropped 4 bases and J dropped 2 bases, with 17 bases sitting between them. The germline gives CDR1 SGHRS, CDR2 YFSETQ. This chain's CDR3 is CASSLQGQSVTDTQYF. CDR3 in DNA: TGCGCCAGCAGCCTGCAGGGGCAGTCTGTCACAGATACGCAGTATTTT. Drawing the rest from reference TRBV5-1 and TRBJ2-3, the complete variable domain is KAGVTQTPRYLIKTRGQQVTLSCSPISGHRSVSWYQQTPGQGLQFLFEYFSETQRNKGNFPGRFSGRQFSNSRSEMNVSTLELGDSALYLCASSLQGQSVTDTQYFGPGTRLTVL.

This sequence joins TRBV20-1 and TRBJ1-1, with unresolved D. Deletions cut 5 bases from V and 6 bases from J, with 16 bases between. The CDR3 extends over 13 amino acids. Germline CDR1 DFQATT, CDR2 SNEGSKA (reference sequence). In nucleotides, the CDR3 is TGCAGTGCTGAGAGACCTGTGCCGGCTGAAGCTTTCTTT. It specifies CSAERPVPAEAFF.

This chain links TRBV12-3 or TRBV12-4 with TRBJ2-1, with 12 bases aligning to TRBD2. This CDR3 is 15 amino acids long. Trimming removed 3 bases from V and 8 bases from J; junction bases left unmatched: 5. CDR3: CASSFALAGGYEQFF. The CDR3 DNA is TGTGCCAGCAGTTTTGCCCTAGCGGGGGGGTATGAGCAGTTCTTC.

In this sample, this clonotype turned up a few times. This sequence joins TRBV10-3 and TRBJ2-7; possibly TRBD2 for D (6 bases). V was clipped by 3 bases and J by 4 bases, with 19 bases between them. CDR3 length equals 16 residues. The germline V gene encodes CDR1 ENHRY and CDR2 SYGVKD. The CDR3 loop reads CAISDKRDWYSYEQYF. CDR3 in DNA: TGTGCCATCAGTGATAAGAGGGACTGGTACTCTTACGAGCAGTACTTC.

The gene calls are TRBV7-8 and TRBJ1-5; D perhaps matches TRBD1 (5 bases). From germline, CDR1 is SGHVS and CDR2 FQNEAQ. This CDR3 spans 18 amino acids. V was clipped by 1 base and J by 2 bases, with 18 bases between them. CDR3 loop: CASSLVLGHGFGNQPQHF. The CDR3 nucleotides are TGTGCCAGCAGCTTAGTTCTTGGACATGGGTTCGGCAATCAGCCCCAGCATTTT.

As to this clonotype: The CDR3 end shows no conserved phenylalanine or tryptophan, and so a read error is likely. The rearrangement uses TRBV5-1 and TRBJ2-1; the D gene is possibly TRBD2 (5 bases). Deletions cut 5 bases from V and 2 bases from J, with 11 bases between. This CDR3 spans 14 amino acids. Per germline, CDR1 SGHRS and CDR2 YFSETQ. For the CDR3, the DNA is TGCGCCAGCAGTCGTAGCGACACCTACAATGAGCAGTTCTGC. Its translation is CASSRSDTYNEQFC.

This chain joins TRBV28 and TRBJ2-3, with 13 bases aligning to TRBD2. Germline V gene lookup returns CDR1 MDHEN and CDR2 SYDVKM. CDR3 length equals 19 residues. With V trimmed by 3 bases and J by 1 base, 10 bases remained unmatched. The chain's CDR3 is CASSFGLAGAPSGTDTQYF. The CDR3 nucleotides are TGTGCCAGCAGTTTTGGACTAGCGGGGGCTCCTAGTGGCACAGATACGCAGTATTTT.

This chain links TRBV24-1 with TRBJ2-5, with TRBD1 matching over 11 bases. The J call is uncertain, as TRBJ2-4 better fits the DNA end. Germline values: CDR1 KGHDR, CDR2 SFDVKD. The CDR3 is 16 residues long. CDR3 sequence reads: CATSDPGQGVENIQYF. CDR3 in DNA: TGTGCCACCAGTGATCCGGGACAGGGGGTAGAAAACATTCAGTACTTC.

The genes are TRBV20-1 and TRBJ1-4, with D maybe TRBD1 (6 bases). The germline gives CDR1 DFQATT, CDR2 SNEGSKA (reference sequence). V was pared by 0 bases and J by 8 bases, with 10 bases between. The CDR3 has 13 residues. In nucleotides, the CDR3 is TGCAGTGCTAGAGAGTGGGACAAAGAAAAACTGTTTTTT. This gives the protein CSAREWDKEKLFF.

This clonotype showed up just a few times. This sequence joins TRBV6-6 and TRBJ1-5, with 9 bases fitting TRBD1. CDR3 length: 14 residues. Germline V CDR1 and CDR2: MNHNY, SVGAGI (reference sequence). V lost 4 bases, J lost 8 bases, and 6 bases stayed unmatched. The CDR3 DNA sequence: TGTGCCAGCAGTTGGACAGGGGCAAGTAAGCCCCAGCATTTT. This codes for CASSWTGASKPQHF.

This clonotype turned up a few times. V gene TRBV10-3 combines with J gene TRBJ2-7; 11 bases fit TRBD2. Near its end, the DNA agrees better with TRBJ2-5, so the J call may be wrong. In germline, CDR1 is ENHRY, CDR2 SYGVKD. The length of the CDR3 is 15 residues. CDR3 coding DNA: TGTGCCATCAGTGAGTCCGCTAGCGGGGGGAAGACCCAGTACTTC. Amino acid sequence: CAISESASGGKTQYF.

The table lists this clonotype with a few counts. As DNA, the CDR3 is TGTGCCAGCAGCGTAGAAGGGTCGGGTGAGCAGTTCTTC. Protein sequence: CASSVEGSGEQFF. This rearrangement joins TRBV9 to TRBJ2-1; D gene uncertain. V lost 0 bases and J lost 9, with 10 bases in between. The CDR3 length is 13 residues. The germline CDR1 and CDR2 sequences are SGDLS and YYNGEE. Filled out from reference TRBV9 and TRBJ2-1, the complete variable domain reads DSGVTQTPKHLITATGQRVTLRCSPRSGDLSVYWYQQSLDQGLQFLIQYYNGEERAKGNILERFSAQQFPDLHSELNLSSLELGDSALYFCASSVEGSGEQFFGPGTRLTVL.

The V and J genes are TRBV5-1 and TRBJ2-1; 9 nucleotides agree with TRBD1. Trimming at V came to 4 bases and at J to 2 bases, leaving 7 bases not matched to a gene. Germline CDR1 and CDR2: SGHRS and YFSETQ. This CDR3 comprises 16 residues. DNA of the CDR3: TGCGCCAGCAGCGCGGAGAGGACAGGGGCCTACAATGAGCAGTTCTTC. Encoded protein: CASSAERTGAYNEQFF.